This T cell receptor (beta chain) was observed in a study of blood T cells in healthy people across ages (dated by TCRdb to 2015 to 2017). In terms of the full investigation: Template switching captured roughly one uniquely barcoded TCR beta cDNA molecule per two T cells in model experiments. The study measured age-related changes in TCR beta repertoire diversity using deep sequencing normalized with unique cDNA molecular identifiers. The donors were split into four age groups: young (average about 15 years), middle-aged (roughly 39), aged (about 56) and long-lived (approximately 80). To avoid experimental bias, donors of different ages were randomly spread across the sequencing lanes. For two donors (one aged 18 to 29 and one aged 80 or older), the study analyzed two additional independent replicas of 1 million unique cDNA reads from the same blood draw. Study-wide findings and limitations: Donor CMV infection status was unknown, potentially confounding age-related changes in expanded clonotypes. Since profiling was done on bulk unsorted PBMCs, naive and antigen-experienced compartments could not be conclusively compared. The long-lived group showed more naive CD4+ T cells, fewer expanded clones and increased TCR diversity than the aged group, suggesting age selection. The percentage of naive T cells measured by flow cytometry correlated strongly with observed TCR beta diversity. Observed TCR beta diversity per million T cells fell roughly linearly with age, and a significant reduction was already apparent by age roughly 40. Estimates of total diversity based on one million sequenced T cells were regarded as lower bounds and as underestimates.

As concerns this clonotype: Its antigen has not been determined. No much larger clone exists at a distance of one base, and base qualities are not known.

The library was built by means of 5' RACE. TCRdb shows the sequencer as Illumina HiSeq 2500. A second PCR of about 6 to 12 cycles was run with a J-beta primer mix and a sample-barcoded 5' primer. Each TCR beta cDNA molecule received a unique molecular identifier from a template-switch 5' adaptor carrying 12 random nucleotides. Each sample yielded at least 2.5 million CDR3-containing paired-end reads. First-strand cDNA synthesis was performed from all RNA using the Mint cDNA synthesis kit, with priming by a TRBC-specific oligonucleotide. Following uracil-DNA glycosylase treatment, a first 18-cycle PCR with universal primers M1SS and BC2_uni_R was performed on all cDNA. The authors' pipeline ran thus. For normalization, 1 million high-quality reads, each with a distinct molecular identifier, were randomly selected from each sample. Instead of being binned into consensus sequences, reads with shared molecular identifiers were discarded. CDR3 identification, clonotype clustering and error correction used MiTCR with a Q25 quality threshold and the strictest error-elimination algorithm. A nonparametric unseen species model with Euler transformation was used to estimate lower-bound total TCR beta diversity. The public reads were run again by TCRdb, first through fastp at Q25 and then through MiXCR, and only productive beta chains were kept. Each entry is one CDR3 protein sequence, shown with its most common DNA and genes. TCRdb assigned the V and J calls; the authors' analysis was not used. Recorded for this sample are fewer than 1.5 million distinct CDR3 sequences; 35% to 45% of them occurred a single time. The ten biggest clones cover 7% to 9% of the sample.

Donors were a few dozen systemically healthy Caucasian individuals from Russia aged roughly 6 to 100 years. Each donor gave about 10 milliliters of peripheral blood, drawn into EDTA-treated Vacutainer tubes. PBMCs were isolated by Ficoll-Paque density-gradient centrifugation, with at least 7 million obtained per sample. Total RNA, at least 6 micrograms per sample, was extracted from PBMCs with Trizol reagent. For every donor, flow cytometry on a PBMC aliquot measured the percentage of naive CD45RAhigh/CD27high T cells. Measured from the cysteine to the phenylalanine, the CDR3 is 13 residues long. The entry retains the CDR3 DNA only, 39 bases that are in frame from base 1. The trim is 4 bases for V and 5 bases for J, with a gap of 11 bases between the germline ends. CDR1 and CDR2 (MNHEY, SMNVEV) derive from the germline V gene (reference sequence).

The V gene is TRBV27 and the J gene is TRBJ2-5, with the D gene not confidently named. The specimen was blood. The TCR originated in a young woman in good health. The bases are TGTGCCAGCAGTTCTCTTTCGCTGGAGACCCAGTACTTC. Its protein is CASSSLSLETQYF.